Below are 4 T cell receptor beta chains sequenced from a single sample in a study of identifying expanded T cells in peripheral blood. Method: immunoSEQ multiplex PCR; TCRdb's copy keeps in-frame clones and lacks some. The sample lists around 120,000 clones; around 89% were seen once. Sequenced material: blood. These receptor sequences come from a person aged 18 to 75 in good health.

This clone was seen only once. Additional DNA sequences in this sample encode the identical CDR3. The chain couples TRBV21-1 to TRBJ2-7; the tabulated D call, TRBD1, remains unverified against the DNA. TRBV21-1 is assigned pseudogene status. This CDR3 is built from 15 residues. The CDR3 bases are TGTGCCAGCAGCAAATGTGGCAGGGCCTCCTACGAGCAGTACTTC. This sequence encodes CASSKCGRASYEQYF.

This CDR3 reads CASSRGGGSFKTQYF. CDR3 in DNA: TGTGCCAGCAGTCGAGGGGGAGGGTCTTTTAAGACCCAGTACTTC. The V gene is TRBV7-9, the J gene TRBJ2-5; weak D call: TRBD2 (7 bases). Trimming removed 6 bases from V and 6 bases from J, with 20 bases in between. Germline V gene data show CDR1 as SEHNR and CDR2 as FQNEAQ (reference sequence). The CDR3 is 15 amino acids.

The chain combines TRBV28 with TRBJ1-2, with 8 nucleotides matching TRBD1. Unmatched junction bases numbered 7, after V lost 5 bases and J lost 8 bases. The CDR3 is made up of 13 amino acids. CDR1 and CDR2 (germline): MDHEN, SYDVKM. The CDR3 protein is CASSTAGDRGYTF. CDR3 DNA sequence: TGTGCCAGCAGTACGGCGGGGGACAGGGGCTACACCTTC.

The V gene is TRBV7-9, the J gene TRBJ1-1; D not certain. Trimming removed 10 bases at V and 10 bases at J, with 7 bases between. This CDR3 is 8 amino acids long. Germline V lookup: CDR1 SEHNR, CDR2 FQNEAQ (reference sequence). CDR3 region: CATVAAFF. For the CDR3, the DNA is TGTGCCACCGTAGCAGCTTTCTTT.